This T cell receptor beta chain stems from a study of T cells in tuberculosis. The time point here: new active TB diagnosis, blood taken before or within 7 days of starting treatment. The protocol was immunoSEQ multiplex PCR, while the TCRdb copy is restricted to in-frame clones and leaves out a portion. The sample lists around 33,000 clones; more than 85% were seen once. There are 15 residues in the CDR3. Germline V lookup: CDR1 MNHEY, CDR2 SVGAGI. With 8 bases clipped from V and 0 bases from J, the junction kept 9 bases outside the gene matches. The chain links TRBV6-5 to TRBJ2-7, with 8 bases that match TRBD2. Sequencing was performed on PBMCs, taken at tuberculosis diagnosis. This sequence originates from an adult with tuberculosis. The DNA for the CDR3 is TGTGCCAGCGGGCCGGGGGGGGTTTACTCCTACGAGCAGTACTTC. Translation gives CASGPGGVYSYEQYF.